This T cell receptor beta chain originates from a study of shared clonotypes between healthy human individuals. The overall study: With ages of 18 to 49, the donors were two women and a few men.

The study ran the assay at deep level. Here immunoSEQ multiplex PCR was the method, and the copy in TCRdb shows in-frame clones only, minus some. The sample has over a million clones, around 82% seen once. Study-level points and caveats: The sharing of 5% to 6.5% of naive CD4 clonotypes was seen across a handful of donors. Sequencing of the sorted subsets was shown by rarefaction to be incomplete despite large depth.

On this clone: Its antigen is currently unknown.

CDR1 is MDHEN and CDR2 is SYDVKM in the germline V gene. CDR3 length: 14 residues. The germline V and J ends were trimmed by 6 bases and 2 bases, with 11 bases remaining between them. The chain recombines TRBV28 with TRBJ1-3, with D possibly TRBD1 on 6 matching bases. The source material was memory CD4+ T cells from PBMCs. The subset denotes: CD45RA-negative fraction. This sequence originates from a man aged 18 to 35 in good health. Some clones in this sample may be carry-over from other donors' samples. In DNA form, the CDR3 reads TGTGCCAGCAGGAACAGGGCAACTGGAAACACCATATATTTT. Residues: CASRNRATGNTIYF.